The entry below gives a single T cell receptor (beta chain) sequence along with its context. Its specificity is unknown. Unique molecular identifiers were built into the TCRbeta library. TCRdb re-called the PCR reads with MiXCR, one entry per CDR3 protein. The sample has about 980,000 distinct CDR3 sequences, around 30% seen once; the top ten hold approximately 30%. This CDR3 has 13 residues. V was clipped by 6 bases and J by 5 bases, with 11 bases between them. Germline V lookup: CDR1 SNHLY, CDR2 FYNNEI. The data are from a study of T-cell reconstitution after alpha-beta-depleted transplantation in children. Regarding the study as a whole: Among T cells one year after transplant, newly produced cells accounted for most counts and diversity. Surviving recipient cells, namely T cells and thymic progenitors, were the source of high day-60 TCRbeta diversity in some patients. About two months after transplant, alpha-beta T cells reportedly came from several hundred expanded graft clones.

The input for sequencing was PBMCs, mostly from graft donor cells, taken 360 days after TCRalphabeta/CD19-depleted stem cell transplant. This TCR was recovered from a boy in the first two years of life who had a stem cell transplant for SCID, so the T cells may come from the graft donor. The chain carries TRBV2 and TRBJ1-5; D is ambiguous. CDR3 DNA sequence: TGTGCCAGCAGGGAAATCGAGGATCAGCCCCAGCATTTT. Protein product: CASREIEDQPQHF.